What follows are 17 T cell receptor beta chains derived from one specimen sequenced in a study of control samples from healthy donors and cancer patients. Method: immunoSEQ multiplex PCR; TCRdb's copy keeps in-frame clones and lacks some. This sample carries approximately 79,000 clones, approximately 89% of them seen once, and the ten largest clones take approximately 7.2%. The sample comprised blood. The source is a man over 45 in good health.

The rearrangement uses TRBV7-9 and TRBJ2-1; 7 bases match TRBD1. Germline V gene data show CDR1 as SEHNR and CDR2 as FQNEAQ (reference sequence). This CDR3 has 16 amino acids. With V trimmed by 5 bases and J by 0 bases, 7 bases remained unmatched. The CDR3 region is CASSDIDRVSYNEQFF. In DNA form, the CDR3 reads TGTGCCAGCAGCGATATTGACAGGGTCTCCTACAATGAGCAGTTCTTC.

V and J are TRBV7-3 and TRBJ2-7; D remains unclear. V dropped 5 bases and J dropped 4 bases, with 21 bases sitting between them. Germline loops: CDR1 SGHTA, CDR2 FQGTGA. The CDR3 sequence is 16 residues long. In DNA form, the CDR3 reads TGTGCCAGCAGCCCGAGAGGTGGAGCCCTCACTTACGAGCAGTACTTC. It codes for CASSPRGGALTYEQYF.

The chain combines TRBV7-6 with TRBJ2-5; 9 bases map to TRBD2. The CDR3 runs to 15 residues. V lost 5 bases and J lost 5; bases outside the gene matches: 9. Per the germline V gene, CDR1 is SGHVS and CDR2 is FNYEAQ. CDR3 sequence: CASSPIGSGGETQYF. In nucleotides, the CDR3 is TGTGCCAGCAGCCCCATAGGTAGCGGGGGCGAGACCCAGTACTTC.

This chain joins TRBV5-6 and TRBJ1-2; no clear D gene. The CDR3 covers 16 residues. V shed 1 base and J shed 4 bases, with 17 bases lying between them. Germline lookup yields CDR1 SGHDT and CDR2 YYEEEE. The CDR3 DNA sequence: TGTGCCAGCAGCTTGACCGGGAGGAGAATGTCCTATGGCTACACCTTC. Translated, it gives CASSLTGRRMSYGYTF.

The chain joins TRBV3-1 (or the pseudogene TRBV3-2) to TRBJ2-6, with D perhaps given as TRBD1 or TRBD2 (5 bases each). V was pared by 1 base and J by 2 bases, with 15 bases between. The CDR3 runs 18 residues. From germline, CDR1 is LGHDT and CDR2 YNNKEL (reference sequence). CDR3 nucleotide sequence: TGTGCCAGCAGCCAAGTTAACCATGGGGACCCTGGGGCCAACGTCCTGACTTTC. As protein: CASSQVNHGDPGANVLTF.

This clone has just one count. V and J are TRBV9 and TRBJ1-2; D perhaps matches TRBD1 (5 bases). CDR1 and CDR2 (germline): SGDLS, YYNGEE. V lost 6 bases, J lost 2 bases, and 14 bases lay in between. The CDR3 sequence is 14 residues long. The CDR3 loop reads CASTKGQGNYGYTF. DNA for the CDR3: TGTGCCAGCACGAAGGGGCAAGGGAACTATGGCTACACCTTC.

This clone was recorded a few times. The V gene is TRBV7-2, the J gene TRBJ1-4; D gene uncertain. Germline V gene sequence: CDR1 SGHTA, CDR2 FQGNSA. This CDR3 comprises 13 residues. Between the trimmed V and J ends, which lost 2 bases and 3 bases, there was a span of 4 bases. The CDR3 here is CASSLKANEKLFF. The CDR3, as DNA: TGTGCCAGCAGCTTAAAGGCTAATGAAAAACTGTTTTTT.

This clone was picked up a small number of times. The chain employs TRBV14 and TRBJ1-3; D remains ambiguous. The V end lost 2 bases, the J end lost 0 bases, and 8 bases lay between the germline ends. Looked up from germline, CDR1 is SGHDN and CDR2 is FVKESK. The length of the CDR3 is 15 residues. CDR3 DNA: TGTGCCAGCAGCCAACAAGCACTCTCTGGAAACACCATATATTTT. It specifies CASSQQALSGNTIYF.

This rearrangement joins TRBV5-1 to TRBJ2-7; 11 bases are a match to TRBD1. The V segment lost 4 bases and the J segment 11 bases; nucleotides outside the gene matches: 14. CDR1 is SGHRS and CDR2 is YFSETQ in the germline V gene. The CDR3 has 15 amino acids. The chain's CDR3 is CASSVTGTGGLRKYF. For the CDR3, the DNA is TGCGCCAGCAGCGTTACCGGGACAGGGGGGCTCAGGAAGTACTTC.

The chain links TRBV5-5 to TRBJ1-1, with D perhaps TRBD1 (6 bases). Germline assignment: CDR1 SGHKS and CDR2 YYEKEE (reference sequence). V shed 4 bases and J shed 0 bases, with 13 bases lying between them. CDR3 size: 15 residues. This CDR3 is CASSTRGDMNTEAFF. Here the CDR3 DNA reads TGTGCCAGCAGCACCCGGGGGGACATGAACACTGAAGCTTTCTTT. Full variable domain (rest looked up from reference TRBV5-5 and TRBJ1-1): DAGVTQSPTHLIKTRGQQVTLRCSPISGHKSVSWYQQVLGQGPQFIFQYYEKEERGRGNFPDRFSARQFPNYSSELNVNALLLGDSALYLCASSTRGDMNTEAFFGQGTRLTVV.

The chain carries TRBV10-3 and TRBJ1-2; D not certain. In germline, CDR1 is ENHRY, CDR2 SYGVKD. The CDR3 totals 11 residues. CDR3: CAPVGFCGYTF. CDR3 DNA sequence: TGTGCTCCCGTGGGTTTCTGCGGCTACACCTTC.

The chain recombines TRBV12-5 with TRBJ1-1; D is undetermined. This CDR3 spans 18 amino acids. CDR1 and CDR2 from the germline V gene are LGHNT and FRNRAP. V was pared by 1 base and J by 0 bases, with 18 bases between. CDR3 loop: CASGLATLGRRLNTEAFF. The DNA of the CDR3 is TGTGCTAGTGGTTTGGCGACCCTTGGGAGGAGGCTGAACACTGAAGCTTTCTTT.

In this sample, this clone turned up once. This chain uses TRBV7-9 with TRBJ2-3; the match to TRBD2 covers 12 bases. The trim removed 3 bases at V and 8 bases at J, leaving 12 bases unmatched. Per germline, CDR1 SEHNR and CDR2 FQNEAQ (reference sequence). This CDR3 contains 17 residues. CDR3: CASSLTGTSGLEGTQYF. CDR3 coding DNA: TGTGCCAGCAGCTTGACAGGGACTAGCGGGCTGGAGGGTACGCAGTATTTT.

V and J are TRBV3-1 (or the pseudogene TRBV3-2) and TRBJ2-5; the D gene could be TRBD1 or TRBD2 (5 bases each). This CDR3 is built from 18 residues. Per the germline V gene, CDR1 is LGHDT and CDR2 is YNNKEL (reference sequence). The V end was cut by 0 bases, the J end by 6 bases, with 23 bases between. CDR3 DNA sequence: TGTGCCAGCAGCCAAGATTGGTACGGGATTAGGGGAAGAAAGACCCAGTACTTC. Translation gives CASSQDWYGIRGRKTQYF.

The gene calls are TRBV4-1 and TRBJ1-1, with D perhaps TRBD1 (6 bases). Germline values: CDR1 MGHRA, CDR2 YSYEKL. Trimming cost V 3 bases and J 8 bases, with 22 bases left between them. The CDR3 sequence is 16 residues long. In DNA form, the CDR3 reads TGCGCCAGCAGCCAGCAGATATCGGGGGGCGGATCCGAAGCTTTCTTT. Translated: CASSQQISGGGSEAFF.

CDR3 region: CASSFDNSGGVDGYTF. The CDR3 nucleotides read TGTGCCAGCAGTTTTGATAATTCAGGGGGCGTCGATGGCTACACCTTC. V is TRBV27 and J is TRBJ1-2, with 8 bases aligning to TRBD1. The CDR3 contains 16 residues. V lost 3 bases to trimming and J lost 6 bases; unmatched junction nucleotides: 12. Germline-derived CDR1 and CDR2 are MNHEY and SMNVEV (reference sequence).

This clone was observed a few times. The chain links TRBV10-3 to TRBJ1-2, with 7 nucleotides matching TRBD1. The CDR3 loop spans 16 amino acids. Germline lookup yields CDR1 ENHRY and CDR2 SYGVKD. The junction had 11 bases not matched to a gene; V was cut back by 5 bases and J by 2 bases. Here the CDR3 DNA reads TGTGCCATCAGTCCCTCCGACAGGGCCACCAACTATGGCTACACCTTC. Its translation is CAISPSDRATNYGYTF.